Listed below are T cell receptor beta chains from one sample, sequenced in a study of beta chain features in type 1 diabetes. Repertoires were generated with immunoSEQ multiplex PCR, while TCRdb's copy carries only in-frame clones and drops some. This sample has approximately 130,000 clones; about 18% occur once, and the top ten carry around 2.6%. The sequenced sample consisted of central memory CD4+ T cells from blood. These receptors were taken from a man between 18 and 35 years old with type 1 diabetes. The CDR3 runs from the conserved cysteine through the conserved F or W.

v_gene	j_gene	CDR3aa
TRBV6-5	TRBJ2-3	CASGAAGVTDTQYF
TRBV7-6	TRBJ2-7	CASSLGERSYEQYF
TRBV13	TRBJ1-5	CASSFGGNNQPQHF
TRBV4-3	TRBJ1-5	CASSQFKDSNQPQHF
TRBV5-4	TRBJ2-1	CASSSDRVNSEQFF
TRBV6-6	TRBJ2-7	CASSRASGSYEQYF
TRBV19	TRBJ1-4	CASSLRQGLNEKLFF
TRBV6-6	TRBJ2-7	CASSQKQAPYEQYF
TRBV27	TRBJ2-1	CASSTSGGAHEQFF
TRBV29-1	TRBJ2-5	CSVETSGSSFRSTQYF
TRBV7-6	TRBJ2-7	CASSLAASGPEQYF
TRBV6-5	TRBJ2-5	CATLGGWETQYF
TRBV4-1	TRBJ2-5	CASSHKGRETQYF
TRBV28	TRBJ2-4	CASSLGTAFKNIQYF
TRBV18	TRBJ2-6	CASSRYIPGSGANVLTF
TRBV5-4	TRBJ2-3	CASSLDGTTGDTQYF
TRBV2	TRBJ1-1	CATRTYRENTEAFF
TRBV30	TRBJ1-2	CAWSPYLGDWTF
TRBV5-1	TRBJ1-1	CASSLEGNTEAFF
TRBV19	TRBJ2-4	CASSRGTEKNIQYF
TRBV29-1	TRBJ2-7	CSATKQGYEQYF
TRBV13	TRBJ1-4	CASSLRHQLFF
TRBV19	TRBJ2-5	CASRERSGWQETQYF
TRBV19	TRBJ2-1	CASSPIGTVYNEQFF
TRBV29-1	TRBJ2-7	CSVETGTGRSYEQYF
TRBV30	TRBJ2-1	CAWSVRAYNEQFF
TRBV19	TRBJ2-1	CASSIGLAGGNYYNEQFF
TRBV5-6	TRBJ2-1	CASSLDNPVQNEQFF
TRBV2	TRBJ1-1	CASSESVNTEAFF
TRBV29-1	TRBJ1-6	CSVGSGGDSPLHF
TRBV11-2	TRBJ2-5	CASSSVASGARTQYF
TRBV11-3	TRBJ1-1	CASSLGALNTEAFF
TRBV29-1	TRBJ1-4	CSVFSAEKLFF
TRBV7-2	TRBJ2-3	CASSQGYLADTQYF
TRBV29-1	TRBJ1-4	CSVEFRGEKLFF
TRBV5-1	TRBJ2-3	CASSLRYGENTDTQYF
TRBV30	TRBJ1-1	CAWKFHWNTEAFF
TRBV30	TRBJ1-2	CAWRSAPRGNYGYTF
TRBV2	TRBJ2-7	CASSLAVVSYEQYF
TRBV7-2	TRBJ1-2	CASSLAGALANYGYTF
TRBV7-2	TRBJ2-5	CASSTSGSSGAQYF